This passage covers 8 T cell receptor beta chains from one sample sequenced in a study of shared clonotypes between healthy human individuals. CD45RO-negative CD8 cells positively selected for CCR7 made up the naive population, which excluded terminally differentiated effector memory CD45RA+ cells. The data were produced by immunoSEQ multiplex PCR, yet TCRdb's version contains in-frame clones alone and is incomplete. This sample has about 2 million clones, with around 96% found just once. The sample was naive CD8+ T cells sorted from blood. All receptors come from a man aged 18 to 29 in good health.

The CDR3 nucleotides read TGTGCCAGCAGACCTACAGGGGCCCTCACCGGGGAGCTGTTTTTT. Protein: CASRPTGALTGELFF. The chain combines TRBV6-5 with TRBJ2-2; TRBD1 matches 7 bases. The CDR3 is made up of 15 amino acids. Germline lookup yields CDR1 MNHEY and CDR2 SVGAGI. After removal of 6 bases from V and 4 bases from J, the junction contained 8 bases not matched to a gene.

This chain connects TRBV27 to TRBJ2-7; maybe TRBD1 (6 bases). V was shortened by 3 bases and J by 5 bases, with 14 bases between the two germline ends. This CDR3 is built from 14 residues. Looked up from germline, CDR1 is MNHEY and CDR2 is SMNVEV (reference sequence). CDR3 nucleotides: TGTGCCAGCAGTTTTTCACAGGGCACCCACGAGCAGTACTTC. Its protein is CASSFSQGTHEQYF.

The chain uses TRBV28 and TRBJ1-2; TRBD1 matches 7 bases. The trim removed 4 bases at V and 4 bases at J, leaving 6 bases unmatched. The CDR3 is made up of 14 amino acids. The V gene's germline CDR1 is MDHEN and CDR2 SYDVKM. CDR3 DNA: TGTGCCAGCAGTTCTTTGACAGGGCGCTATGGCTACACCTTC. Its translation: CASSSLTGRYGYTF.

The rearrangement joins TRBV29-1 to TRBJ1-2; no reliable D call. Between the trimmed V and J ends, which lost 3 bases and 6 bases, there was a span of 14 bases. The CDR3 spans 13 residues. CDR1 and CDR2 (germline): SQVTM, ANQGSEA. In nucleotides, the CDR3 is TGCAGCGTTGACCCCGGACTGTTCCATGGCTACACCTTC. Protein sequence: CSVDPGLFHGYTF.

On this clone itself: The sample holds other DNA sequences that translate to the same CDR3. The genes are TRBV27 and TRBJ2-7; a possible D gene is TRBD2 (5 bases). Trimming removed 2 bases at V and 4 bases at J, with 6 bases between. This CDR3 contains 12 residues. Germline CDR1 reads MNHEY; CDR2 reads SMNVEV (reference sequence). The CDR3 sequence is CASSLRGYEQYF. CDR3 nucleotide sequence: TGTGCCAGCAGTTTAAGAGGGTACGAGCAGTACTTC.

Concerning this clone itself: The sample has other DNA sequences that encode this CDR3 too. V gene TRBV7-9 combines with J gene TRBJ2-3, with no clear D. Germline loops: CDR1 SEHNR, CDR2 FQNEAQ (reference sequence). The V end was cut by 4 bases, the J end by 4 bases, with 6 bases between. This CDR3 has 12 residues. CDR3: CASSSQSDTQYF. The CDR3 nucleotides read TGTGCCAGCAGCTCCCAATCAGATACGCAGTATTTT.

This chain links TRBV7-2 with TRBJ2-1, with 9 bases lining up with TRBD1. The junction had 4 bases not matched to a gene; V was cut back by 1 base and J by 6 bases. Germline CDR1 reads SGHTA; CDR2 reads FQGNSA. The CDR3 length is 15 residues. In DNA, the CDR3 is TGTGCCAGCAGCTTAGTAGGGGGACAGGGCAATGAGCAGTTCTTC. Encoded protein: CASSLVGGQGNEQFF.

As regards this clone: Other DNA sequences within the sample encode an identical CDR3. This chain uses TRBV27 with TRBJ2-2; D gene unclear. CDR3 length equals 14 residues. Germline-derived CDR1 and CDR2 are MNHEY and SMNVEV (reference sequence). V was pared by 1 base and J by 2 bases, with 5 bases between. In nucleotides, the CDR3 is TGTGCCAGCAGTTTATTAGACAACACCGGGGAGCTGTTTTTT. It specifies CASSLLDNTGELFF.